Each of the 29 T cell receptor beta chains below was sequenced from the same sample in a study of regulatory T cells in long-lasting Graves disease. Sample time point: newly diagnosed GD, antithyroid drugs for less than 3 months. Following extraction of RNA from PBMCs, that RNA was used to make the TCR library. Sequencing libraries for TCR beta were prepared with iRepertoire HTBI primers and Arm-PCR of CDR3 regions. One entry per CDR3 protein, called by TCRdb with MiXCR from the multiplex PCR reads. This sample has 550,000 to 700,000 distinct CDR3 sequences, with 15% to 20% found just once. These data also formed part of another study, on T cells in Graves' hyperthyroidism and ophthalmopathy.

This material consisted of peripheral blood mononuclear cells (PBMCs), taken at new diagnosis, from a patient treated with antithyroid drugs. All receptors come from a man between 18 and 35 years old with Graves disease.

At least ten counts were recorded for this clonotype. The chain carries TRBV28 and TRBJ2-7, with a tentative D call TRBD2 (7 bases). Trimming took 7 bases from V and 0 from J, leaving 10 bases between them. Germline CDR1 and CDR2: MDHEN and SYDVKM. CDR3 length: 13 residues. The CDR3 bases are TGTGCCAGCAAGGGGGGGGTCTCCTACGAGCAGTACTTC. Amino acids: CASKGGVSYEQYF.

DNA for the CDR3: TGCAGCGTTGTGACAGGTAATCAGCCCCAGCATTTT. It translates to CSVVTGNQPQHF. The chain combines TRBV29-1 with TRBJ1-5, with D possibly matching TRBD1 (6 bases). The V end was cut by 4 bases, the J end by 4 bases, with 8 bases between. CDR1 and CDR2 (germline): SQVTM, ANQGSEA. This CDR3 region has 12 residues.

This clonotype has just a few counts. This chain uses TRBV20-1 with TRBJ2-2, with a tentative D call TRBD2 (5 bases). CDR1 and CDR2 from the germline V gene are DFQATT and SNEGSKA (reference sequence). This CDR3 region has 14 residues. Trimming removed 4 bases from V and 3 bases from J, with 12 bases in between. The CDR3 protein is CSAIEAEDTGELFF. The CDR3 coding sequence is TGCAGTGCTATAGAAGCGGAGGACACCGGGGAGCTGTTTTTT.

This clonotype was picked up many times. Here the CDR3 reads CASSVAGGRNTEAFF. The CDR3 bases are TGTGCCAGCAGCGTAGCGGGGGGGAGGAACACTGAAGCTTTCTTT. The J gene is TRBJ1-1, the V gene TRBV9; TRBD1 is a possible D gene (5 bases). V was trimmed by 0 bases and J by 1 base, leaving 10 bases between them. This CDR3 is built from 15 residues. The germline V gene has CDR1 SGDLS and CDR2 YYNGEE.

This clonotype appeared many times. V usage is TRBV2 and J usage is TRBJ2-3; TRBD2 matches at 11 bases. This CDR3 spans 14 amino acids. Per germline, CDR1 SNHLY and CDR2 FYNNEI. V lost 5 bases and J lost 5; bases outside the gene matches: 3. The CDR3 here is CASSILAGEDTQYF. CDR3 DNA sequence: TGTGCCAGCAGTATACTAGCGGGAGAAGATACGCAGTATTTT.

This clonotype was seen repeatedly, ten times or more. The genes are TRBV11-2 and TRBJ2-3; 10 bases map to TRBD2. The ends lost 5 bases at V and 2 bases at J; junction bases unmatched: 13. There are 18 residues in the CDR3. Germline V gene sequence: CDR1 SGHAT, CDR2 FQNNGV. CDR3 DNA: TGTGCCAGCAGCCCGCGGTCCCGGCTAGCGGGAGACACAGATACGCAGTATTTT. It specifies CASSPRSRLAGDTDTQYF.

This clonotype was observed a single time. This rearrangement joins TRBV30 to TRBJ2-2; 7 positions match TRBD1. Germline V gene lookup returns CDR1 GTSNPN and CDR2 SVGIG (reference sequence). The V gene end was trimmed by 4 bases and the J gene end by 3 bases; junction bases not matched to a gene: 5. There are 14 residues in the CDR3. The CDR3 reads CAWIPGQYTGELFF. The CDR3 nucleotides are TGTGCCTGGATCCCGGGACAGTACACCGGGGAGCTGTTTTTT.

The chain carries TRBV20-1 and TRBJ2-2; D perhaps matches TRBD1 (5 bases). With 5 bases removed from V and 5 bases from J, the gap between germline ends came to 9 bases. Germline lookup yields CDR1 DFQATT and CDR2 SNEGSKA (reference sequence). CDR3 length equals 12 residues. In DNA form, the CDR3 reads TGCAGTGCTCAGACAGAGACCGGGGAGCTGTTTTTT. It yields the protein CSAQTETGELFF.

In its sample, this clonotype was seen many times. The rearrangement uses TRBV6-2 or TRBV6-3 and TRBJ2-7; 12 bases agree with TRBD2. V gave up 7 bases and J gave up 1 base; unmatched junction bases: 2. This CDR3 contains 14 residues. CDR1 is MNHEY, CDR2 SVGEGT, per germline. The CDR3 reads CASIGLAGSYEQYF. The CDR3 DNA sequence: TGTGCCAGCATTGGACTAGCGGGGTCCTACGAGCAGTACTTC.

The V gene is TRBV6-9, the J gene TRBJ2-3; TRBD2 matches at 8 bases. Germline V lookup: CDR1 MNHGY, CDR2 SVAAGI. The CDR3 spans 13 residues. The ends lost 3 bases at V and 9 bases at J; junction bases unmatched: 5. The CDR3 loop is CASSYSRGGTQYF. In DNA form, the CDR3 reads TGTGCCAGCAGTTACTCCCGGGGGGGGACGCAGTATTTT.

This clonotype was detected only a few times. The chain has TRBV7-9 and TRBJ2-7, with D possibly being TRBD1 or TRBD2 (5 bases each). V lost 2 bases and J lost 2, with 10 bases in between. CDR3 length equals 14 residues. Per germline, CDR1 SEHNR and CDR2 FQNEAQ (reference sequence). In DNA form, the CDR3 reads TGTGCCAGCAGCTTAAGGGACCGCACCTACGAGCAGTACTTC. Amino acid sequence: CASSLRDRTYEQYF.

CDR3 DNA sequence: TGTGCCAGCAGTTCCCGGGACAGGTACGGCTACACCTTC. Its translation: CASSSRDRYGYTF. The rearrangement uses TRBV28 and TRBJ1-2; 8 nucleotides match TRBD1. Germline lookup yields CDR1 MDHEN and CDR2 SYDVKM. The CDR3 sequence is 13 residues long. V lost 4 bases to trimming and J lost 8 bases; unmatched junction nucleotides: 6.

There are many counts of this clonotype. The J gene is TRBJ1-5, the V gene TRBV3-1; D may be TRBD1 (5 bases). Germline loops: CDR1 LGHDT, CDR2 YNNKEL (reference sequence). Between the trimmed V and J ends, which lost 3 bases and 4 bases, there was a span of 10 bases. The CDR3 runs to 14 residues. This chain's CDR3 is CASSHGASNQPQHF. The CDR3 DNA is TGTGCCAGCAGCCATGGGGCCTCGAATCAGCCCCAGCATTTT.

In this sample, this clonotype turned up many times. The genes are TRBV5-1 and TRBJ2-2, with 9 bases lining up with TRBD2. The trim removed 6 bases at V and 4 bases at J, leaving 10 bases unmatched. The CDR3 is made up of 16 amino acids. Germline V gene lookup returns CDR1 SGHRS and CDR2 YFSETQ. The CDR3: CASTTPGLAGTGELFF. In nucleotides, the CDR3 is TGCGCCAGCACCACACCGGGACTAGCAGGCACCGGGGAGCTGTTTTTT.

This clonotype was seen many times. This sequence joins TRBV28 and TRBJ2-7, with D perhaps matching TRBD1 or TRBD2 (5 bases each). The germline V and J ends were trimmed by 6 bases and 2 bases, with 14 bases remaining between them. The CDR3 is 14 amino acids. Germline V gene lookup returns CDR1 MDHEN and CDR2 SYDVKM. CDR3 DNA: TGTGCCAGCAGCTTCCAAGGGACGGCCTACGAGCAGTACTTC. It is translated as CASSFQGTAYEQYF.

This clonotype was detected only a few times. The chain is built from TRBV12-5 and TRBJ2-1; D gene uncertain. Germline CDR1 is LGHNT and CDR2 is FRNRAP. Trimming removed 1 base at V and 8 bases at J, with 15 bases between. This CDR3 has 15 amino acids. In DNA, the CDR3 is TGTGCTAGTGGTTTGGGTCCCTTGTCTGCCTATGAGCAGTTCTTC. As protein: CASGLGPLSAYEQFF.

The gene calls are TRBV5-6 and TRBJ2-5; D is perhaps TRBD1 (6 bases). Looked up from germline, CDR1 is SGHDT and CDR2 is YYEEEE. This CDR3 is built from 15 residues. Deletions cut 2 bases from V and 5 bases from J, with 16 bases between. The CDR3 DNA is TGTGCCAGCAGCTTATCGCCCACTCAGGGGGAGACCCAGTACTTC. Residues: CASSLSPTQGETQYF.

This clonotype was detected a few times. The chain is built from TRBV27 and TRBJ2-1, with 8 bases lining up with TRBD1. The germline CDR1 and CDR2 sequences are MNHEY and SMNVEV (reference sequence). The CDR3 length is 15 residues. Germline trimming cut 6 bases from V and 4 bases from J; bases unmatched to any gene: 8. The CDR3 loop reads CASRNDRGPYNEQFF. Written as DNA, the CDR3 is TGTGCCAGCAGGAACGACAGGGGACCATACAATGAGCAGTTCTTC.

The rearrangement joins TRBV20-1 to TRBJ2-7, with 12 bases identical to TRBD2. V was clipped by 6 bases and J by 2 bases; unmatched bases: 8. The CDR3 has 15 residues. The V gene's germline CDR1 is DFQATT and CDR2 SNEGSKA (reference sequence). The CDR3 DNA reads as TGCAGTGCCCAATGGACTAGCGGGGAGGCCTACGAGCAGTACTTC. Translating it yields CSAQWTSGEAYEQYF.

There are many counts of this clonotype. The J gene is TRBJ2-7, the V gene TRBV11-2; D remains ambiguous. V was pared by 1 base and J by 3 bases, with 19 bases between. CDR1 SGHAT and CDR2 FQNNGV come from the germline V gene. The CDR3 loop spans 17 amino acids. The CDR3, as DNA: TGTGCCAGCAGCTTAGGTCCTCAGGTCGCCCCCAACTACGAGCAGTACTTC. Amino acid sequence: CASSLGPQVAPNYEQYF.

This clonotype was counted only a few times. The chain combines TRBV7-2 with TRBJ1-4; D is perhaps TRBD1 (6 bases). There are 14 residues in the CDR3. Germline V gives CDR1 SGHTA, CDR2 FQGNSA. V was clipped by 5 bases and J by 7 bases, with 14 bases between them. The CDR3 coding sequence is TGTGCCAGCAGCCCCCCGGGACATCTTGAAAAACTGTTTTTT. Protein sequence: CASSPPGHLEKLFF.

This clonotype was seen a few times. This chain links TRBV28 with TRBJ1-5, with 7 nucleotides matching TRBD1. Germline V gives CDR1 MDHEN, CDR2 SYDVKM. The CDR3 loop spans 15 amino acids. The V segment lost 1 base and the J segment 3 bases; nucleotides outside the gene matches: 3. The CDR3: CASSLSGQPNQPQHF. The CDR3 region has the DNA TGTGCCAGCAGTTTATCGGGACAGCCCAATCAGCCCCAGCATTTT. The variable domain in full, completed from reference TRBV28 and TRBJ1-5, reads DVKVTQSSRYLVKRTGEKVFLECVQDMDHENMFWYRQDPGLGLRLIYFSYDVKMKEKGDIPEGYSVSREKKERFSLILESASTNQTSMYLCASSLSGQPNQPQHFGDGTRLSIL.

This clonotype was seen a handful of times. This chain connects TRBV4-2 to TRBJ2-3, with D possibly being TRBD2 (6 bases). Germline V gene data show CDR1 as LGHNA and CDR2 as YNFKEQ. V lost 0 bases and J lost 0, with 10 bases in between. This CDR3 region has 16 residues. The CDR3, as DNA: TGTGCCAGCAGCCAAGATCCGGCGGGGAGCACAGATACGCAGTATTTT. Translated, it gives CASSQDPAGSTDTQYF.

The CDR3 bases are TGTGCCACCAGTGTGAGCGGGAGGGCCGAAGTCCTTGGTCCCACAGATACGCAGTATTTT. Its protein product is CATSVSGRAEVLGPTDTQYF. J is TRBJ2-3 and V is TRBV24-1; 10 bases are a match to TRBD2. Trimming cost V 5 bases and J 2 bases; bases outside gene matches: 18. The CDR3 is 20 residues long. From germline, CDR1 is KGHDR and CDR2 SFDVKD.

The sample holds a few counts of this clonotype. V usage is TRBV5-4 and J usage is TRBJ2-7, with TRBD2 identical over 11 bases. Germline CDR1 reads SGHNT; CDR2 reads YYREEE (reference sequence). V shed 4 bases, J shed 5 bases, and the junction held 5 bases outside the gene matches. The CDR3 sequence is 14 residues long. CDR3 nucleotides: TGTGCCAGCAGCGAAACTAGCGGGAGTAACGAGCAGTACTTC. Translated: CASSETSGSNEQYF.

This clonotype has a count of ten or more. V and J are TRBV29-1 and TRBJ1-2; D not resolved. Germline CDR1 and CDR2: SQVTM and ANQGSEA. This CDR3 has 14 residues. V was shortened by 7 bases and J by 0 bases, with 15 bases between the two germline ends. This chain's CDR3 is CSAEIRQSNYGYTF. The CDR3, as DNA: TGCAGCGCGGAAATACGGCAGTCTAACTATGGCTACACCTTC.

This clonotype was recorded many times. The chain links TRBV28 to TRBJ2-2; D tentatively reads TRBD1 or TRBD2 (5 bases each). V was pared by 7 bases and J by 5 bases, with 17 bases between. The CDR3 totals 15 residues. Germline CDR1 reads MDHEN; CDR2 reads SYDVKM. The CDR3 here is CASITGTDGTGELFF. CDR3 nucleotides: TGTGCCAGCATTACGGGGACGGACGGAACCGGGGAGCTGTTTTTT.

This clonotype has more than one count but fewer than ten. This chain joins TRBV9 and TRBJ1-5; D is undetermined. Per the germline V gene, CDR1 is SGDLS and CDR2 is YYNGEE. Trimming removed 4 bases from V and 0 bases from J, with 11 bases in between. This CDR3 is built from 15 residues. CDR3 loop: CASSSWGNSNQPQHF. The CDR3 DNA sequence: TGTGCCAGCAGCTCGTGGGGAAATAGCAATCAGCCCCAGCATTTT.

This clonotype was counted ten times or more. CDR3 coding DNA: TGTGCCAGCAGTTTTCATGGGACGCCATCGTCGTACGAGCAGTACTTC. Translation gives CASSFHGTPSSYEQYF. This chain connects TRBV27 to TRBJ2-7, with D possibly being TRBD1 or TRBD2 (5 bases each). Per the germline V gene, CDR1 is MNHEY and CDR2 is SMNVEV (reference sequence). There are 16 residues in the CDR3. V was trimmed by 3 bases and J by 4 bases, leaving 19 bases between them.